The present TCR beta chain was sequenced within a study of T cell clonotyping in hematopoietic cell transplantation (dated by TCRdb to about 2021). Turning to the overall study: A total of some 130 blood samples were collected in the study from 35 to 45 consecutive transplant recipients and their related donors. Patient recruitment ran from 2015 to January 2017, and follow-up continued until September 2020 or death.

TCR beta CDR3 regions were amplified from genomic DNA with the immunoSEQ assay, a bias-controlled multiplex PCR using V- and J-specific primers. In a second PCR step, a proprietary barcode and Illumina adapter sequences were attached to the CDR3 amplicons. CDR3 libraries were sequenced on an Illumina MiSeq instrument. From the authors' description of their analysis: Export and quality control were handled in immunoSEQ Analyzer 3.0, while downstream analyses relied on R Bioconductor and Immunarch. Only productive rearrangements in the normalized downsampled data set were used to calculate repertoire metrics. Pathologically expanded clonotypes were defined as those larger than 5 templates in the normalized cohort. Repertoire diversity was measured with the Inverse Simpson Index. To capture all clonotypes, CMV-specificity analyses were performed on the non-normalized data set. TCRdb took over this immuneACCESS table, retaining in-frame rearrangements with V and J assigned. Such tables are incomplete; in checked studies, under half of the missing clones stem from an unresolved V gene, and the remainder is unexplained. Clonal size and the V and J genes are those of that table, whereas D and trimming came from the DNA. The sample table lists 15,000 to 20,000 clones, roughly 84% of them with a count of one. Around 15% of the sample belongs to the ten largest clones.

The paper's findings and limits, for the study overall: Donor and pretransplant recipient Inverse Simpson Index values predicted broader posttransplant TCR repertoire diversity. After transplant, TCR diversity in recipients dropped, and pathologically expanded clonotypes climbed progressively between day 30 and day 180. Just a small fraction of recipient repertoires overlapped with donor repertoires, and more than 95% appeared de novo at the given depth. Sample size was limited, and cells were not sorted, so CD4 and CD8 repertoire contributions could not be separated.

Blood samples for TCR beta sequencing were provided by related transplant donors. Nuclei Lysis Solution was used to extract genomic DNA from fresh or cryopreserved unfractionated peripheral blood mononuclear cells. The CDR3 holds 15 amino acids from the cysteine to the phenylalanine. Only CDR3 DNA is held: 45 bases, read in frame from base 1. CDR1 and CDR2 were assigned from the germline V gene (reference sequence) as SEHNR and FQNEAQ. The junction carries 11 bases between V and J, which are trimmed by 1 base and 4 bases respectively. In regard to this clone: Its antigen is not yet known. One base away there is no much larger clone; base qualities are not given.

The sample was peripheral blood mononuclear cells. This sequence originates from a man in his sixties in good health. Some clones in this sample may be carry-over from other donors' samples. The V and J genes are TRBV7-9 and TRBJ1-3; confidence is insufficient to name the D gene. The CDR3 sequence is CASSLGGSLGNTIYF. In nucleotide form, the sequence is TGTGCCAGCAGCTTAGGCGGCAGCTTAGGAAACACCATATATTTT.